This TCR beta chain is from a study of cytomegalovirus exposure and HLA in healthy donors. This clone was found once. The PCR ran on 60 Vbeta and 13 Jbeta primers. Sequencing was performed with immunoSEQ multiplex PCR; in TCRdb, only in-frame clones are kept and a portion is missing. The sample lists roughly 120,000 clones; 75% to 85% were seen once. Germline V gives CDR1 SGHRS, CDR2 YFSETQ. The CDR3 is 16 residues long. J gave up 7 bases and V 4 bases, and 12 bases lay outside the gene matches. The sequenced sample was PBMCs. This chain connects TRBV5-1 to TRBJ2-1; 9 bases match TRBD1. The receptor was isolated from a man aged 50-59 years in good health and CMV-seronegative. The CDR3 nucleotides read TGCGCCAGCAGCCACCAATTGACAGGGGGTAGAAATGAGCAGTTCTTC. Amino acid sequence: CASSHQLTGGRNEQFF.